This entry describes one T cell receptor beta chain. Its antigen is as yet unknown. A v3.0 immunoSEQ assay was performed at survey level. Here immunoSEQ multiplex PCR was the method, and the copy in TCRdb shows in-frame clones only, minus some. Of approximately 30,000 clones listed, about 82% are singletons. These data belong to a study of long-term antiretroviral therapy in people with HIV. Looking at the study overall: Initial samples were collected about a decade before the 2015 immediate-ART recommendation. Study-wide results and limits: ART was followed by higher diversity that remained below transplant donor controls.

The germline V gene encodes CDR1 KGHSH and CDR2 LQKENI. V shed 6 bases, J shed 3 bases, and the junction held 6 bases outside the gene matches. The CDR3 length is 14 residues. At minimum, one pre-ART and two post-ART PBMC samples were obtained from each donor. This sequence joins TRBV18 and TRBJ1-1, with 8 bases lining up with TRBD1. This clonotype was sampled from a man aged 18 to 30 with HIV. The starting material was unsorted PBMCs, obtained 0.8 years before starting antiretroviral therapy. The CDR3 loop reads CASSVGQGYTEAFF. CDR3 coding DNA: TGTGCCAGCTCCGTCGGACAGGGTTACACTGAAGCTTTCTTT.